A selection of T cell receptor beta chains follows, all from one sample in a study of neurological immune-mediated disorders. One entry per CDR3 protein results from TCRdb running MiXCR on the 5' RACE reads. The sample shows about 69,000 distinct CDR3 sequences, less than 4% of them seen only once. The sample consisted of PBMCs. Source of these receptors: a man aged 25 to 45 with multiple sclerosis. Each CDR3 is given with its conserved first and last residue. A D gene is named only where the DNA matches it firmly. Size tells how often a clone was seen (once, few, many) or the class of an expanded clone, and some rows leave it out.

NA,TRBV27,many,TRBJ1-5,CASSLLESDQPQHF,TGTGCCAGCAGCCTTCTTGAATCGGATCAGCCCCAGCATTTT
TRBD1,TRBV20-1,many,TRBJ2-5,CSASTGGDSEETQYF,TGCAGTGCTTCGACAGGGGGCGATTCAGAAGAGACCCAGTACTTC
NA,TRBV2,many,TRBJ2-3,CASRENTDTQYF,TGTGCCAGCAGGGAGAACACAGATACGCAGTATTTT
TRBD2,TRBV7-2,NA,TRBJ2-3,CASLAGGFISDTQYF,TGTGCCAGCTTAGCGGGGGGTTTTATCTCAGATACGCAGTATTTT
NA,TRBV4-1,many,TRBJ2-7,CASSQASSYEQYF,TGCGCCAGCAGCCAGGCCAGTTCCTACGAGCAGTACTTC
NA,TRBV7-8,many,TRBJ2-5,CASSRETQYF,TGTGCCAGCAGCCGAGAGACCCAGTACTTC
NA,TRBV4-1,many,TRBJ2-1,CASSQVGGSSYNEQFF,TGCGCCAGCAGCCAAGTTGGGGGGAGCTCCTACAATGAGCAGTTCTTC
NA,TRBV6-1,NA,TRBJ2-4,CASSDGQLTNIQYF,TGTGCCAGCAGTGACGGACAGCTTACAAACATTCAGTACTTC
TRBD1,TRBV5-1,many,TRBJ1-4,CASSLSPGQPNEKLFF,TGCGCCAGCAGCTTATCGCCGGGACAGCCTAATGAAAAACTGTTTTTT
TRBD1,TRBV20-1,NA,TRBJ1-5,CSATGLDRGTGYSNQPQNF,TGCAGTGCGACCGGCTTAGACAGGGGGACCGGTTATAGCAATCAGCCCCAGAATTTT
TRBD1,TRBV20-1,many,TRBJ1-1,CSARPGQGANTEAFF,TGCAGTGCTAGGCCGGGACAGGGGGCGAACACTGAAGCTTTCTTT
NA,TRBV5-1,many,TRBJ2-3,CASSLQSDSTDTQYF,TGCGCCAGCAGCCTCCAGTCGGACAGCACAGATACGCAGTATTTT
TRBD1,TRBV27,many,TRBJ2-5,CASSKTGRETQYF,TGTGCCAGCAGCAAGACAGGGAGAGAGACCCAGTACTTC
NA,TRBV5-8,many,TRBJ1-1,CASGPNTEAFF,TGTGCCAGCGGCCCGAACACTGAAGCTTTCTTT
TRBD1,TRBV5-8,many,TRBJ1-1,CASSAGQAEAFF,TGTGCCAGCAGCGCAGGACAGGCGGAAGCTTTCTTT
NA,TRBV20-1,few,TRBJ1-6,CSARVSISYNSPLNF,TGCAGTGCTAGAGTCTCCATCTCCTATAATTCACCCCTCAACTTT
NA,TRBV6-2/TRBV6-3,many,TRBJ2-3,CASSRTLPTDTQYF,TGTGCCAGCAGCCGGACCCTACCCACAGATACGCAGTATTTT
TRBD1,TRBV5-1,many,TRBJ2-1,CASLRDRGLGEQFF,TGCGCCAGCCTCCGGGACAGGGGGCTAGGCGAGCAGTTCTTC
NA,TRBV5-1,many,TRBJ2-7,CASSLGAAYEQYF,TGCGCCAGCAGCTTGGGGGCCGCCTACGAGCAGTACTTC
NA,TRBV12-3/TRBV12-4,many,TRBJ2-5,CASRPPNGRESQETQYF,TGTGCCAGCAGACCCCCGAATGGCCGTGAGTCTCAAGAGACCCAGTACTTC
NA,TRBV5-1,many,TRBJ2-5,CASSSGPSGAQETQYF,TGCGCCAGCAGCTCAGGACCGTCAGGGGCTCAAGAGACCCAGTACTTC
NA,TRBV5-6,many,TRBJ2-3,CASSLVPPTDTQYF,TGTGCCAGCAGCTTGGTCCCCCCAACAGATACGCAGTATTTT
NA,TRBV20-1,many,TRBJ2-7,CSASSVLGIYEQYF,TGCAGTGCTAGTTCCGTTCTGGGGATTTACGAGCAGTACTTC
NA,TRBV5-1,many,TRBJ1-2,CASSLLGGADLNGYTF,TGCGCCAGCAGCTTGTTGGGAGGGGCGGACCTCAATGGCTACACCTTC
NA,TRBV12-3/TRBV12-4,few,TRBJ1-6,CASTFWGRNSPLNF,TGTGCCAGCACCTTCTGGGGGAGGAATTCACCCCTCAACTTT
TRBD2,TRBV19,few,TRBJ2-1,CASTTGLAGGNEQFF,TGTGCCAGTACCACGGGACTAGCGGGGGGGAATGAGCAGTTCTTC
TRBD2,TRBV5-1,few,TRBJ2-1,CASSRTSGGAYNEQFF,TGCGCCAGCAGTCGGACTAGCGGGGGGGCCTACAATGAGCAGTTCTTC
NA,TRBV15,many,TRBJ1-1,CATSDPWRKNTEAFF,TGTGCCACCAGCGACCCGTGGCGGAAGAACACTGAAGCTTTCTTT
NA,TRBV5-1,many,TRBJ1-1,CASSLDRGTEAFF,TGCGCCAGCAGCTTAGATAGGGGAACTGAAGCTTTCTTT
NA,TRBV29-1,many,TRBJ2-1,CSAEGTGSSYNEQFF,TGCAGCGCCGAGGGTACGGGGAGCTCCTACAATGAGCAGTTCTTC
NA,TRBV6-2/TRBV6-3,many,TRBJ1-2,CASSYGTEGYTF,TGTGCCAGCAGTTACGGTACAGAGGGCTACACCTTC
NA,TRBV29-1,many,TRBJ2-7,CSVTPLDNHSYEQYF,TGCAGCGTTACCCCACTAGACAACCATTCCTACGAGCAGTACTTC
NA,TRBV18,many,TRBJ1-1,CASSPSLDSEAFF,TGTGCCAGCTCACCCTCCCTTGACAGTGAAGCTTTCTTT
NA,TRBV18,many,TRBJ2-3,CASSRRVADTQYF,TGTGCCAGCTCAAGAAGGGTAGCAGATACGCAGTATTTT
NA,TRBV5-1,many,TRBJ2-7,CASSLDGQLNRHEQYF,TGCGCCAGCAGCTTGGACGGACAGCTGAATAGGCACGAGCAGTACTTC
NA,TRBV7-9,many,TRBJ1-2,CASSLAGSDYGYTF,TGTGCCAGCAGCTTGGCAGGGAGTGACTATGGCTACACCTTC
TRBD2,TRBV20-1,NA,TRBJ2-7,CSARPLAGGPELEQYF,TGCAGTGCTAGGCCCCTAGCGGGGGGGCCTGAGCTCGAGCAGTACTTC
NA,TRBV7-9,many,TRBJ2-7,CASSPLGGTEQYF,TGTGCCAGCAGCCCCCTCGGAGGGACTGAGCAGTACTTC
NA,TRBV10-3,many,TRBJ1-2,CAIGDTSYGYTF,TGTGCCATCGGTGACACCTCCTATGGCTACACCTTC